Presented here are 8 T cell receptor beta chains from one specimen sequenced in a study of tumor and adjacent non-tumor tissue in lung cancer. A modified ARM-PCR protocol with three rounds of nested PCR amplified TCRbeta. Each CDR3 protein gets one entry after TCRdb re-called the multiplex PCR reads with MiXCR. The data contain about 48,000 distinct CDR3 sequences, roughly two thirds of them seen just once; the ten biggest clones take up approximately 30%. The template was RNA from unsorted bulk tissue. More than 3 cm separated this lung sample from the edge of the tumor. Material for sequencing was distant non-tumor lung tissue. The receptors derive from a woman in her sixties or seventies with non-small cell lung cancer.

Notes on this clonotype: A much larger clone is a single base away; this may be a read error. The chain links TRBV7-9 to TRBJ1-2; no clear D. V was cut by 7 bases and J by 7 bases, with 22 bases left in between. From germline, CDR1 is SEHNR and CDR2 FQNEAQ (reference sequence). The CDR3 spans 15 residues. CDR3 coding DNA: TGTGCCAGCAACTCTAACGGCCCGGCGCTTCCTGGCTACACCTTC. Protein product: CASNSNGPALPGYTF.

This clonotype showed up many times. Here the CDR3 reads CASTKHRVDEQFF. The CDR3 DNA reads as TGTGCCAGCACTAAACACAGGGTCGATGAGCAGTTCTTC. The chain uses TRBV28 and TRBJ2-1; tentative D call: TRBD1 (6 bases). The CDR3 extends over 13 amino acids. Germline V gene lookup returns CDR1 MDHEN and CDR2 SYDVKM. Trimming took 7 bases from V and 8 from J, leaving 15 bases between them.

In regard to this clonotype: A much larger clone lies one base from this, so it may be a read error. The rearrangement links TRBV11-2 to TRBJ2-7, with D hard to call. The CDR3 consists of 12 residues. Germline CDR1 is SGHAT and CDR2 is FQNNGV. CDR3 residues: CVSRISSYEQYF. DNA of the CDR3: TGTGTCAGCAGGATAAGCTCCTACGAGCAGTACTTC.

A remark on this clonotype: A junction boundary mismatches the germline segment, possibly from a read error. The chain employs TRBV29-1 and TRBJ1-1; maybe TRBD1 (6 bases). The CDR3 totals 12 residues. The V gene's germline CDR1 is SQVTM and CDR2 ANQGSEA. The CDR3 is CSVRFSGAEDFF. CDR3 DNA: TGCAGCGTTAGGTTTTCGGGGGCTGAAGATTTCTTT.

Concerning this clonotype itself: One base away lies a much larger clone, so this may be a sequencing read error. This chain joins TRBV5-1 and TRBJ2-1, with 16 bases that match TRBD2. The CDR3 extends over 16 amino acids. The trim removed 4 bases at V and 13 bases at J, leaving 11 bases unmatched. The germline V gene has CDR1 SGHRS and CDR2 YFSETQ. In DNA, the CDR3 is TGCGCCAGCAGCCCAGGGACTAGCGGGAGGGCCTGTGATCAGTTCTTC. Residues: CASSPGTSGRACDQFF.

The CDR3 sequence is CASNVPGQGSTEAFF. For the CDR3, the DNA is TGTGCCAGCAACGTCCCCGGGCAGGGGAGCACCGAAGCTTTCTTT. This sequence joins TRBV5-4 and TRBJ1-1; TRBD1 might be the D (6 bases). This CDR3 comprises 15 residues. Germline lookup yields CDR1 SGHNT and CDR2 YYREEE (reference sequence). Trimming cost V 6 bases and J 8 bases, with 23 bases left between them. The full variable domain, rest sourced from reference TRBV5-4 and TRBJ1-1, is ETGVTQSPTHLIKTRGQQVTLRCSSQSGHNTVSWYQQALGQGPQFIFQYYREEENGRGNFPPRFSGLQFPNYSSELNVNALELDDSALYLCASNVPGQGSTEAFFGQGTRLTVV.

As regards this clonotype: Being one base from a much bigger clone, this may be a read error. The rearrangement uses TRBV20-1 and TRBJ1-2; D unresolved. This CDR3 is 13 amino acids long. CDR1 and CDR2 from the germline V gene are DFQATT and SNEGSKA (reference sequence). CDR3 bases: TGCAGTGCTAGTCGTGCTGAGCGCTATGACTACACCTTC. Encoded protein: CSASRAERYDYTF.

The chain has TRBV5-5 and TRBJ2-5; no clear D. The CDR3 length is 11 residues. The germline gives CDR1 SGHKS, CDR2 YYEKEE (reference sequence). V was cut by 8 bases and J by 4 bases, with 9 bases left in between. The CDR3 DNA sequence: TGTGCCAGTACCCGGACAGAGACCCAGTACTTC. It encodes CASTRTETQYF.